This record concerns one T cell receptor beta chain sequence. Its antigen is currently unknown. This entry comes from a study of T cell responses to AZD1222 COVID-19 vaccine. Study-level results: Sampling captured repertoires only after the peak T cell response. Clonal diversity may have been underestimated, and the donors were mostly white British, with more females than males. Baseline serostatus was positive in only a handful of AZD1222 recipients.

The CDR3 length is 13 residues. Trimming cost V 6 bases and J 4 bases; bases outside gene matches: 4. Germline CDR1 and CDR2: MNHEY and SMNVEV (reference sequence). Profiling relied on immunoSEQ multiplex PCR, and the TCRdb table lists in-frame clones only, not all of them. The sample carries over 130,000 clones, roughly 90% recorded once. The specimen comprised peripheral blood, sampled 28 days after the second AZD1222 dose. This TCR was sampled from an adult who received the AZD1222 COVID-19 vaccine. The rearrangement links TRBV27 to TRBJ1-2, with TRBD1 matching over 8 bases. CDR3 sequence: CASRDRASYGYTF. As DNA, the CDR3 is TGTGCCAGCAGGGACAGGGCGAGCTATGGCTACACCTTC.